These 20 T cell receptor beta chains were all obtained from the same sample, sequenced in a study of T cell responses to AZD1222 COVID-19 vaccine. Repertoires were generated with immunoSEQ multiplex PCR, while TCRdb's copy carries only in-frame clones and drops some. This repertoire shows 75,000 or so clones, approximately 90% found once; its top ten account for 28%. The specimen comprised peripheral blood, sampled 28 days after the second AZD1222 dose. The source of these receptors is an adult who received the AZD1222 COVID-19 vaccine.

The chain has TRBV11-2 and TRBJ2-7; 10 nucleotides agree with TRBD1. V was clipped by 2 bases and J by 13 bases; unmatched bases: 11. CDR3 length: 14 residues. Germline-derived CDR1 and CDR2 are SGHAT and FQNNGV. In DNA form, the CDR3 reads TGTGCCAGCAGCTTATACGGACAGGGGGTGCCGGACTACTTC. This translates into CASSLYGQGVPDYF.

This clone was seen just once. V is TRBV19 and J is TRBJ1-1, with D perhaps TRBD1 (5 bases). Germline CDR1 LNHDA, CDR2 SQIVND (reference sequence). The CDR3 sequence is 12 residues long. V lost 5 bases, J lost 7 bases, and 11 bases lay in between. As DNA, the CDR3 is TGTGCCAGTAGTGTCCGGGACGGTGAAGCTTTCTTT. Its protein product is CASSVRDGEAFF.

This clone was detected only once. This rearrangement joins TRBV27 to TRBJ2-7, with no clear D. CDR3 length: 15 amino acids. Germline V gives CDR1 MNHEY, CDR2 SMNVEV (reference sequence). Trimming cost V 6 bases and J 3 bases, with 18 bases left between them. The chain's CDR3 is CASSISRTASYEQYF. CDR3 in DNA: TGTGCCAGCAGCATCTCGCGGACGGCCAGCTACGAGCAGTACTTC.

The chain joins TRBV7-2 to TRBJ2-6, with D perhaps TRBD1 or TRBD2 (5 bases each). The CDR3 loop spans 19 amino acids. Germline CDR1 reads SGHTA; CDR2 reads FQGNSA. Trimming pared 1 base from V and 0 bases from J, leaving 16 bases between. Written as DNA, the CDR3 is TGTGCCAGCAGCTTAGTGGGGCACCAAGGGAGCTCTGGGGCCAACGTCCTGACTTTC. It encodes CASSLVGHQGSSGANVLTF.

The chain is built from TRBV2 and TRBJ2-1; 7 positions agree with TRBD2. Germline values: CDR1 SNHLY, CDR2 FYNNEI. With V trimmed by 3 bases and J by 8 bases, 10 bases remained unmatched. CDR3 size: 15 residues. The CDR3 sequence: CASSDLQLATHEQFF. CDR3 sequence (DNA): TGTGCCAGCAGTGACCTCCAACTAGCGACCCATGAGCAGTTCTTC.

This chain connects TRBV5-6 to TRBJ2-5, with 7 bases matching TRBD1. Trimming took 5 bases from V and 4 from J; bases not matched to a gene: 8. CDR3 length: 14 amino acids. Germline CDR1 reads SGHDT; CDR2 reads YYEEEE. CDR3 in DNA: TGTGCCAGCAGTACAGGGGTCATTGGAGAGACCCAGTACTTC. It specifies CASSTGVIGETQYF.

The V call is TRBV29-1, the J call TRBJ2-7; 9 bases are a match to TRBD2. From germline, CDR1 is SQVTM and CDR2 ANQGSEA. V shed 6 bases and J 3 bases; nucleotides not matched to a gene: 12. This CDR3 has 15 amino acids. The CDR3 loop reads CSVLKLAGTDYEQYF. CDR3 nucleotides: TGCAGCGTCCTGAAACTAGCGGGCACCGACTACGAGCAGTACTTC.

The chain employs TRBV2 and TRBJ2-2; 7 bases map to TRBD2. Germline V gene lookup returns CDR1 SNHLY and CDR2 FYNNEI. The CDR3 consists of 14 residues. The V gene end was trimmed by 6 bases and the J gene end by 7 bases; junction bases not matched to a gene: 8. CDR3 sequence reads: CASRRWGGDGELFF. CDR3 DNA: TGTGCCAGCAGACGGTGGGGAGGGGACGGGGAGCTGTTTTTT. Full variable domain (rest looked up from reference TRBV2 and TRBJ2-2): EPEVTQTPSHQVTQMGQEVILRCVPISNHLYFYWYRQILGQKVEFLVSFYNNEISEKSEIFDDQFSVERPDGSNFTLKIRSTKLEDSAMYFCASRRWGGDGELFFGEGSRLTVL.

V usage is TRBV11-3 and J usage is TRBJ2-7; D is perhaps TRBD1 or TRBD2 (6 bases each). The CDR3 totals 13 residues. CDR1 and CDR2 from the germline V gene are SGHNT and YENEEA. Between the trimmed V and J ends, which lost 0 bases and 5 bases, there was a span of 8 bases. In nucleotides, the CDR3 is TGTGCCAGCAGCTTAGAAGGGGGGAACGAGCAGTACTTC. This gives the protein CASSLEGGNEQYF.

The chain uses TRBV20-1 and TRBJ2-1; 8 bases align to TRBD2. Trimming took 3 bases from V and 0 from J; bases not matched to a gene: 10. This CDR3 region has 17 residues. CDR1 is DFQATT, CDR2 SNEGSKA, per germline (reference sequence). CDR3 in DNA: TGCAGTGCTAGTCCGGCTAGCGGGTCGAGCTCCTACAATGAGCAGTTCTTC. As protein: CSASPASGSSSYNEQFF.

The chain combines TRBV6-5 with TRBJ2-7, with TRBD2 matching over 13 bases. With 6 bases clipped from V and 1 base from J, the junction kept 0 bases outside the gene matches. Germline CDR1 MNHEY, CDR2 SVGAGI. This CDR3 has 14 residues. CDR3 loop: CASRTSGRSYEQYF. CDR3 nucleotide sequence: TGTGCCAGCAGGACTAGCGGGAGGTCCTACGAGCAGTACTTC.

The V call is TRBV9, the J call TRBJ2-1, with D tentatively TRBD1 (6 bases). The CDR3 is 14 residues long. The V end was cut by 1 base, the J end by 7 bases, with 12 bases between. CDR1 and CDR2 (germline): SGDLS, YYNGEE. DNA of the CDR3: TGTGCCAGCAGCGTACAGGGGAGATATAATGAGCAGTTCTTC. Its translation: CASSVQGRYNEQFF.

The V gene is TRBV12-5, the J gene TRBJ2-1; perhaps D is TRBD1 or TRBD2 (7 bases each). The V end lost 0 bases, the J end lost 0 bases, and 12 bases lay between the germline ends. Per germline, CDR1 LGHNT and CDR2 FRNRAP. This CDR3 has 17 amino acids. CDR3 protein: CASGLVGGGSSYNEQFF. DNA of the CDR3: TGTGCTAGTGGTTTGGTAGGGGGCGGGAGCTCCTACAATGAGCAGTTCTTC.

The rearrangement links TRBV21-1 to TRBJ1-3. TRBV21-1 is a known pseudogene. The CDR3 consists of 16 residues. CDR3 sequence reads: CASSNRGGTKPSTIYF. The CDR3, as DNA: TGTGCCAGCAGCAACCGGGGCGGGACAAAGCCCAGCACCATATATTTT.

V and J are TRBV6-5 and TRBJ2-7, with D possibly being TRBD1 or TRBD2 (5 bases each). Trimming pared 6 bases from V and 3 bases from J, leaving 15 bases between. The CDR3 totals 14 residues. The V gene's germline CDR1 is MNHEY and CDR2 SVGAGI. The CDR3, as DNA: TGTGCCAGCAGCTATCTGGGACCACTCTACGAGCAGTACTTC. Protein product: CASSYLGPLYEQYF.

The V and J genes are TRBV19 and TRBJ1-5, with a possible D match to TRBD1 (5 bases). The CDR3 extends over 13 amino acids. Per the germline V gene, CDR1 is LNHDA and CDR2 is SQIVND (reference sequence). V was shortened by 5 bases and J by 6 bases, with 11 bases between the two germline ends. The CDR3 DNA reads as TGTGCCAGTAGTCCGGGGCATTCTCAGCCCCAGCATTTT. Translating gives CASSPGHSQPQHF.

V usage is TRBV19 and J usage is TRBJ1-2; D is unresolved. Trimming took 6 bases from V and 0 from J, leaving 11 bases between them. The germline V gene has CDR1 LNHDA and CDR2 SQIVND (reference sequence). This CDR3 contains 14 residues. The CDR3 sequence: CASSSRSSNYGYTF. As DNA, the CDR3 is TGTGCCAGTAGCTCCAGGTCCTCTAACTATGGCTACACCTTC.

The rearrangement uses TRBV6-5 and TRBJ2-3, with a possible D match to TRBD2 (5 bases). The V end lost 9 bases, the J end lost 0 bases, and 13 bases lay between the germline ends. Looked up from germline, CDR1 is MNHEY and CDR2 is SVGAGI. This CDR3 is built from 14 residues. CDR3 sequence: CASCNSASTDTQYF. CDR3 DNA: TGTGCCAGTTGCAATAGCGCTAGCACAGATACGCAGTATTTT.

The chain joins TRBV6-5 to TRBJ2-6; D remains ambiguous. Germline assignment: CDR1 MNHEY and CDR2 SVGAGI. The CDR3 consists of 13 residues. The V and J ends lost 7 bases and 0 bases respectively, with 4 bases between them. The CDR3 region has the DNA TGTGCCAGCATCATCTCTGGGGCCAACGTCCTGACTTTC. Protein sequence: CASIISGANVLTF.

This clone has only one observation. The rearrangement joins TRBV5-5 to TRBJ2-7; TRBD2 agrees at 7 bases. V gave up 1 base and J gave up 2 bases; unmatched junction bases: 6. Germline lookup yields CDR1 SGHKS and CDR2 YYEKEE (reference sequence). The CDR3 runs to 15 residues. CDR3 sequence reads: CASSLMGGSPYEQYF. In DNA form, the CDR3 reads TGTGCCAGCAGCTTGATGGGCGGGAGCCCCTACGAGCAGTACTTC.